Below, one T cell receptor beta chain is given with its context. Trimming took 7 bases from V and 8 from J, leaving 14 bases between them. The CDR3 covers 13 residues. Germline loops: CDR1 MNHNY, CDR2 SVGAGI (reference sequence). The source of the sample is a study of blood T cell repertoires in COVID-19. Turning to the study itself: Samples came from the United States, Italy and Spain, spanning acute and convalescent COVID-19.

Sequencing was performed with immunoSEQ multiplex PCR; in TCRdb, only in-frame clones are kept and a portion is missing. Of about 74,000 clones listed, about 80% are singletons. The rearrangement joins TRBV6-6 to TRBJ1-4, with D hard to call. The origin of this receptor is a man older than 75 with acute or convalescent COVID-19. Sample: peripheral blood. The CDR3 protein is CASMEGLWEKLFF. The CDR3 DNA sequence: TGTGCCAGCATGGAGGGTTTGTGGGAAAAACTGTTTTTT.